Sequencing of this T cell receptor (beta chain) was carried out in a study of graft-versus-host responses after intestinal transplantation (dated by TCRdb to the early 2020s). Context from the whole study: Recipients received multivisceral, liver-intestinal, or isolated intestinal transplants. Alloreactive clones were identified by sequencing pre-transplant mixed lymphocyte reaction products and comparing them with unstimulated pre-transplant donor and recipient T cells. After intestinal transplantation, graft-versus-host and host-versus-graft alloreactive T cell clones in the graft, circulation and bone marrow were tracked using bulk TCR-beta CDR3 sequencing. Rather than being sequenced by the commercial service, samples from a few later patients were sequenced in-house on an Illumina MiSeq and processed with MiXCR. Of the 20 to 30 intestinal transplant recipients enrolled in the cohort, one of whom was a retransplant, a few patients without pretransplant specimens were excluded. Donor T cell macrochimerism was defined as a peak of at least 4% donor T cells among recipient peripheral blood mononuclear cells. All recipients received anti-thymocyte globulin induction followed by maintenance tacrolimus and steroids for approximately 3 years.

For this clone: No antigen is known for it. Within one base of it there is no much larger clone, and no base qualities were kept.

Library preparation used the immunoSEQ multiplex PCR assay. For most patients, genomic DNA was isolated using the Qiagen DNeasy Blood and Tissue Kit and was shipped frozen to Adaptive Biotechnologies for TCR sequencing. Adaptive Biotechnologies carried out high-throughput TCR-beta CDR3 sequencing of genomic DNA for most patients. Turning to the authors' computational methods: Adaptive's ImmunoSEQ software supplied the TCR sequencing data for around 19 patients, while MiXCR and VDJtools were used to process a few other patients. CD4 versus CD8 sorting errors were corrected by removing sequences found in both subsets at a frequency ratio below 5:1. CDR3 nucleotide sequences shared between donor and recipient were removed because the origin of such sequences could not be assigned. To be classed as alloreactive, a clone needed at least 2-fold expansion over unstimulated cells and a minimum CFSE-low frequency of 0.002% (template counts) or 0.001% (read counts). A clone was considered mappable if detected in the sequenced pre-transplant spleen, lymph node, or MLR CFSE-low populations of the donor or recipient. Cumulative frequency of alloreactive clones was calculated as a percentage of all sequences weighted by copy number. TCRdb stores this immuneACCESS table with in-frame sequences only. Part of the clones is absent; in the studies checked, under half of the shortfall reflects unresolved V genes, and no reason is known for the rest. That table furnishes V, J and clone size, whereas the DNA furnished D and trimming. For this sample there are 100,000 to 110,000 clones; roughly nine tenths appear just once. Roughly 0.95% of the sample rests with the top ten.

The junction carries 10 bases between V and J, which are trimmed by 7 bases and 0 bases respectively. The CDR3 runs 14 amino acids, cysteine and phenylalanine included. Only CDR3 DNA is held: 42 bases, read in frame from base 1. The germline V gene encodes CDR1 LNHDA and CDR2 SQIVND (reference sequence). The paper's findings and limits, for the study overall: The relatively low number and heterogeneity of intestinal transplant patients limited the conclusions. High GvH to HvG T cell clonal ratios were observed in the allografts of patients with donor T cell macrochimerism. Early after transplant, peak levels of circulating GvH clones were associated with declines in HvG clones. GvH clones were found in recipient bone marrow, and some of the GvH clones appeared earlier in ileal mucosa or blood, which is consistent with an intestinal mucosal origin.

The sample's time point label, decoded: cells obtained before transplantation from donor or recipient. CD3+CD4+ and CD3+CD8+ populations were FACS-sorted from unstimulated pre-transplant donor and recipient cells taken from spleen or lymph nodes. This sequence uses TRBV19 and TRBJ1-5, with an unclear D gene assignment. The receptor's source is a human donor who was the organ donor for an intestinal transplant. The specimen comprised unstimulated CD4+ T cells sorted from spleen or lymph node cells, sampled before transplant. Here the CDR3 is given as CASTPGFSNQPQHF. The bases read TGTGCCAGTACCCCGGGGTTTAGCAATCAGCCCCAGCATTTT.